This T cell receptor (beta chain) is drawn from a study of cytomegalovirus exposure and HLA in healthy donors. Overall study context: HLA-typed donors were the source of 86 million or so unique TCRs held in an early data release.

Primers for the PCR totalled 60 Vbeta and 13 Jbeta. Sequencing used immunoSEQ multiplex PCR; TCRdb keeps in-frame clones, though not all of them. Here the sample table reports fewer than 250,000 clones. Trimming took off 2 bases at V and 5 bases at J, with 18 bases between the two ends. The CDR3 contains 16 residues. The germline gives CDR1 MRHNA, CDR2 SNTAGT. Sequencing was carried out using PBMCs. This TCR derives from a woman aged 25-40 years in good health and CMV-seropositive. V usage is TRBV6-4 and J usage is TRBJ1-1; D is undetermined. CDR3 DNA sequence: TGTGCCAGCAGTGACCCGCCAGACTATGAACGGACTGAAGCTTTCTTT. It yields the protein CASSDPPDYERTEAFF.